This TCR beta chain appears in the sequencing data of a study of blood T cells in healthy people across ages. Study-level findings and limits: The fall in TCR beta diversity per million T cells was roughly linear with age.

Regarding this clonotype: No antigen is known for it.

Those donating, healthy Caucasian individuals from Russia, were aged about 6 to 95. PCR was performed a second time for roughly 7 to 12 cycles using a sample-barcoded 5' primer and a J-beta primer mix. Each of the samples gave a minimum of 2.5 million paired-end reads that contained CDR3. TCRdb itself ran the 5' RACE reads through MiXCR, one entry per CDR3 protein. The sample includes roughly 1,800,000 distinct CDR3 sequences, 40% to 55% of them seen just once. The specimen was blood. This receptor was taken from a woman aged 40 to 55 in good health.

CDR3 residues: CASSAYLLYGYTF. The CDR3 bases are TGTGCCAGCAGTGCCTACCTTCTCTATGGCTACACCTTC. V and J are TRBV6-5 and TRBJ1-2, with D unclear. There are 13 residues in the CDR3. In germline, CDR1 is MNHEY, CDR2 SVGAGI. The germline V and J ends were trimmed by 5 bases and 4 bases, with 11 bases remaining between them.